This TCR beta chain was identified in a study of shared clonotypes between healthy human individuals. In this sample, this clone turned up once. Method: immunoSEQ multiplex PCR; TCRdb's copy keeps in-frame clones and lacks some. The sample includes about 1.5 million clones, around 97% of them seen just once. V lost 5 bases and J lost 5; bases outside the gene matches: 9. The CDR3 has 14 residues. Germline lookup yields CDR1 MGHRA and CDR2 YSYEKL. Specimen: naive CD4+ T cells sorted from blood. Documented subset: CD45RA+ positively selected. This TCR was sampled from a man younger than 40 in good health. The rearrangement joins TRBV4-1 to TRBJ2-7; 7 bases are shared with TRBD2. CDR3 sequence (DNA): TGCGCCAGCAGCTACCCTGGGAGGGCGGACGAGCAGTACTTC. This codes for CASSYPGRADEQYF.